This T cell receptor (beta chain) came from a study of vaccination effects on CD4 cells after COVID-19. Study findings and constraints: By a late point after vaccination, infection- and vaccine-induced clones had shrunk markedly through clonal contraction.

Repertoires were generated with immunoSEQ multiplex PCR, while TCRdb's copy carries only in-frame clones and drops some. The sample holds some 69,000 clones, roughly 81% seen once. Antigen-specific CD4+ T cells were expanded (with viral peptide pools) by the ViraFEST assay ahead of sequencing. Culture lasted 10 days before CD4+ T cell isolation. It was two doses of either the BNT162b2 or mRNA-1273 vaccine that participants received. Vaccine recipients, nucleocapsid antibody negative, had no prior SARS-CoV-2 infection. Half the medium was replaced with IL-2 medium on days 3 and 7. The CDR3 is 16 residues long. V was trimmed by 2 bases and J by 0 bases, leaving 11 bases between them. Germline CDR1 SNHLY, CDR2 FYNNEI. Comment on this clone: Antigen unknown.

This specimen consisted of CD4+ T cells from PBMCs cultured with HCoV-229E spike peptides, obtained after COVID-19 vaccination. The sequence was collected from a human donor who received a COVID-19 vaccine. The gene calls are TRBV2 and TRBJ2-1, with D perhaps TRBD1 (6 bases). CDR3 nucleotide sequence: TGTGCCAGCAGTGAAAGTATAGGGGGCTCCTACAATGAGCAGTTCTTC. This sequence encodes CASSESIGGSYNEQFF.